Here is one TCR beta chain with its context. The sample belongs to a study of blood T cells in healthy people across ages. A second PCR, run for about 6 to 11 cycles, used a sample-barcoded 5' primer plus a J-beta primer mix. TCRdb independently ran MiXCR on the 5' RACE reads; one entry per CDR3 protein. The profile shows 1.5 million to 2 million distinct CDR3 sequences, roughly 49% of them singletons. CDR1 and CDR2 (germline): SGHTA, FQGNSA. This CDR3 comprises 16 residues. This TCR was recovered from a woman aged 40 to 50 in good health. The sequenced sample was blood. V and J are TRBV7-2 and TRBJ2-1; D may be TRBD2 (6 bases). The DNA end favors TRBJ2-7, so the J call may be wrong. The CDR3 reads CASSLGSGVSYNEQYF. CDR3 nucleotide sequence: TGTGCCAGCAGCTTAGGATCGGGGGTCTCCTACAATGAGCAGTACTTC.